One sample yielded the 15 T cell receptor beta chains listed below, sequenced in a study of post-analysis software for immune sequencing data. These receptors' antigens are unknown. General study findings and limits: Patients used about 5 TRBV segments, including TRBV5-6, TRBV5-1 and TRBV20-1, more often than controls.

Each TCR beta cDNA library carried unique molecular identifiers. TCRdb itself ran the PCR reads through MiXCR, one entry per CDR3 protein. Of a few hundred thousand distinct CDR3 sequences in the sample, 36% are singletons; the top ten hold approximately 4.6%. Sequenced sample: blood. The source is a girl aged 5-17 years with multiple sclerosis.

This clonotype came up many times. This chain links TRBV6-6 with TRBJ1-1; D might be TRBD1 (5 bases). Per the germline V gene, CDR1 is MNHNY and CDR2 is SVGAGI (reference sequence). Trimming stripped 0 bases from V and 0 bases from J, with 8 bases between. This CDR3 has 15 amino acids. The CDR3 is CASSYSWGVNTEAFF. The DNA of the CDR3 is TGTGCCAGCAGTTACTCGTGGGGGGTGAACACTGAAGCTTTCTTT.

The chain carries TRBV4-2 and TRBJ2-1, with 15 bases matching TRBD2. Germline CDR1 LGHNA, CDR2 YNFKEQ. This CDR3 spans 20 amino acids. The V segment lost 1 base and the J segment 0 bases; nucleotides outside the gene matches: 7. CDR3 in amino acids: CASSQGTSGRAPSSYNEQFF. The CDR3 region has the DNA TGTGCCAGCAGCCAAGGGACTAGCGGGAGGGCCCCGAGCTCCTACAATGAGCAGTTCTTC.

This clonotype was detected a few times. The rearrangement links TRBV2 to TRBJ1-1; the match to TRBD1 covers 8 bases. The CDR3 runs 12 residues. Per germline, CDR1 SNHLY and CDR2 FYNNEI. V shed 4 bases and J 8 bases; nucleotides not matched to a gene: 3. For the CDR3, the DNA is TGTGCCAGCAGTGCCAGGACAGGGGAAGCTTTCTTT. This codes for CASSARTGEAFF.

Remarks on this clonotype: A read error may produce the germline difference seen at one junction end. V gene TRBV14 combines with J gene TRBJ1-4; D possibly corresponds to TRBD1 (5 bases). The CDR3 contains 16 residues. Germline assignment: CDR1 SGHDN and CDR2 FVKESK. The CDR3 loop reads CANSQVPGTTNEKLFF. For the CDR3, the DNA is TGTGCCAACAGCCAAGTGCCGGGGACTACTAATGAAAAACTGTTTTTT.

This clonotype appeared many times. The chain employs TRBV6-5 and TRBJ1-1; TRBD1 might be the D (5 bases). Looked up from germline, CDR1 is MNHEY and CDR2 is SVGAGI. The CDR3 totals 16 residues. CDR3 sequence (DNA): TGTGCGGCGAGAGGAATCTGGGGGTCATTAATGACTGAAGCTTTCTTT. Translating it yields CAARGIWGSLMTEAFF.

The chain uses TRBV5-1 and TRBJ2-2; the D gene is possibly TRBD1 (6 bases). The CDR3 contains 14 residues. The germline gives CDR1 SGHRS, CDR2 YFSETQ. The ends were cut back, 7 bases at V and 7 bases at J, with 17 bases in the middle. The CDR3, as DNA: TGCGCCAGCGCCGCCCAGGGGCTAAACGGGGAGCTGTTTTTT. This codes for CASAAQGLNGELFF.

The rearrangement uses TRBV6-5 and TRBJ2-1, with no clear D. Germline V gene sequence: CDR1 MNHEY, CDR2 SVGAGI. Trimming took 0 bases from V and 5 from J, leaving 20 bases between them. The CDR3 extends over 18 amino acids. The CDR3, as DNA: TGTGCCAGCAGTTACTCGAGCGCCTTCACCTACGGAAACAATGAGCAGTTCTTC. Translated: CASSYSSAFTYGNNEQFF.

Many counts were recorded for this clonotype. The chain couples TRBV29-1 to TRBJ1-2; 8 bases match TRBD1. There are 13 residues in the CDR3. With V trimmed by 6 bases and J by 8 bases, 11 bases remained unmatched. The V gene's germline CDR1 is SQVTM and CDR2 ANQGSEA. CDR3 in amino acids: CSVQIGTGWGYTF. The CDR3 coding sequence is TGCAGCGTGCAAATCGGGACAGGCTGGGGCTACACCTTC.

This clonotype showed up just once. Being one base from a much bigger clone, this may be a read error. The chain uses TRBV6-1 and TRBJ2-7; TRBD2 agrees at 14 bases. V lost 7 bases to trimming and J lost 7 bases; unmatched junction nucleotides: 24. The CDR3 extends over 20 amino acids. CDR1 and CDR2 from the germline V gene are MNHNS and SASEGT. CDR3 DNA sequence: TGTGCCAGCACTGGGGTGTCCGGGACTAGCGGGAGAAGATCCTACAATGAGCAGTACTTC. This codes for CASTGVSGTSGRRSYNEQYF.

This clonotype was seen repeatedly, ten times or more. The chain combines TRBV29-1 with TRBJ1-2; D possibly corresponds to TRBD1 (6 bases). Germline V gene lookup returns CDR1 SQVTM and CDR2 ANQGSEA. CDR3 size: 14 residues. V lost 3 bases, J lost 7 bases, and 18 bases lay in between. The CDR3 DNA sequence: TGCAGCGTTGAGGGGTCGGCAGGGGATCTTGGCTACACCTTC. This gives the protein CSVEGSAGDLGYTF.

This clonotype was recorded many times. This chain joins TRBV12-3 or TRBV12-4 and TRBJ1-2; 8 positions match TRBD1. Unmatched junction bases numbered 5, after V lost 2 bases and J lost 3 bases. This CDR3 has 15 amino acids. The CDR3 loop is CASSLRQGADYGYTF. The CDR3 nucleotides are TGTGCCAGCAGTTTACGCCAGGGGGCGGACTATGGCTACACCTTC.

This clonotype has only a few counts. The gene calls are TRBV20-1 and TRBJ2-7; no clear D. Trimming pared 1 base from V and 1 base from J, leaving 8 bases between. The germline V gene encodes CDR1 DFQATT and CDR2 SNEGSKA (reference sequence). The CDR3 length is 13 residues. The CDR3: CSARVLDSYEQYF. The CDR3 DNA follows: TGCAGTGCTAGAGTCCTCGATTCCTACGAGCAGTACTTC.

This clonotype was seen repeatedly, ten times or more. V is TRBV9 and J is TRBJ2-3; 9 nucleotides agree with TRBD2. The V segment lost 0 bases and the J segment 1 base; nucleotides outside the gene matches: 9. The CDR3 has 18 residues. Looked up from germline, CDR1 is SGDLS and CDR2 is YYNGEE. Here the CDR3 reads CASSVEAGGKSRTDTQYF. The CDR3 coding sequence is TGTGCCAGCAGCGTAGAGGCGGGAGGGAAATCGCGCACAGATACGCAGTATTTT.

This clonotype was counted between two and nine times. The V call is TRBV15, the J call TRBJ1-2; D ambiguous. With 0 bases removed from V and 6 bases from J, the gap between germline ends came to 5 bases. CDR3 length: 12 amino acids. Per germline, CDR1 LNHNV and CDR2 YYDKDF (reference sequence). DNA for the CDR3: TGTGCCACCAGCAGAGAGCGGGATGGCTACACCTTC. This gives the protein CATSRERDGYTF.

This clonotype was detected only once. The J gene is TRBJ2-5, the V gene TRBV7-9; 7 positions agree with TRBD1. CDR3 length: 15 residues. The trim removed 5 bases at V and 3 bases at J, leaving 9 bases unmatched. CDR1 SEHNR and CDR2 FQNEAQ come from the germline V gene (reference sequence). Written as DNA, the CDR3 is TGTGCCAGCAGCCCCCGGACAGGTGGGGAAGAGACCCAGTACTTC. Its translation is CASSPRTGGEETQYF.